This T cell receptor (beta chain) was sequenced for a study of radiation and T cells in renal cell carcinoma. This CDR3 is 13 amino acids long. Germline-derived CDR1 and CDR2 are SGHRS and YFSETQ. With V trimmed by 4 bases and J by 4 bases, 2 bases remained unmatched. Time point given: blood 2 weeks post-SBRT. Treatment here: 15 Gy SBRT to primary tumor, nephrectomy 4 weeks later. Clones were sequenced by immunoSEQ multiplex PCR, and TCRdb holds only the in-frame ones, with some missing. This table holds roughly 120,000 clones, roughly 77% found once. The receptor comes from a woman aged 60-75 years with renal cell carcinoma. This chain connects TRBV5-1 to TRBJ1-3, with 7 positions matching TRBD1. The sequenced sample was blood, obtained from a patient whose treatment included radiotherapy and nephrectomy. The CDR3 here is CASSTGEGNTIYF. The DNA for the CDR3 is TGCGCCAGCAGCACAGGGGAAGGAAACACCATATATTTT.